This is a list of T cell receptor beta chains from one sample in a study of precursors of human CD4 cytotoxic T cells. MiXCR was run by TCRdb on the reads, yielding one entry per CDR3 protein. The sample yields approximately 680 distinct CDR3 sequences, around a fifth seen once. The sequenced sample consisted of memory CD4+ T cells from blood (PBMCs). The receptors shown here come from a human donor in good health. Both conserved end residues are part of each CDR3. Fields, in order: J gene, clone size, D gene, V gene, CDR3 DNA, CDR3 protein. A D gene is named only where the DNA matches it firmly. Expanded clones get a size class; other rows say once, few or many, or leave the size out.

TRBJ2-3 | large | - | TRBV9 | TGTGCCAGCAGCGTGACGGCCTCCACAGATACGCAGTATTTT | CASSVTASTDTQYF
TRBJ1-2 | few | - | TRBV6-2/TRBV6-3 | TGTGCCAGCAGTTACCCTTCCTGGCGGCTCGATGGCTACACCTTC | CASSYPSWRLDGYTF
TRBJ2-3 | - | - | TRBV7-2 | TGTGCCAGCAGCCCCGACACAGATACGCAGTATTTT | CASSPDTDTQYF
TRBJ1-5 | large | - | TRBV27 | TGTGCCAGCAGTCTCGTGGCGGGGTCTCCCCAGCATTTT | CASSLVAGSPQHF
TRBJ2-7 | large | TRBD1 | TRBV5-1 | TGCGCCAGCAGCCACCAACAGGGGGACGAGCAGTACTTC | CASSHQQGDEQYF
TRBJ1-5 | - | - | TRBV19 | TGTGCCAGTAGTAGGGGCAGGGGAAGCAATCAGCCCCAGCATTTT | CASSRGRGSNQPQHF
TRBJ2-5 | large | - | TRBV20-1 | TGCAGTGCTTCGGAGGGGGCAGTGCAGACCCAGTACTTC | CSASEGAVQTQYF
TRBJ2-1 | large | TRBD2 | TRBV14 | TGTGCCAGCAGCCAGGATAGCGGGAGTCAGTTCTTC | CASSQDSGSQFF
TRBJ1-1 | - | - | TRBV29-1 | TGCAGCGTTGAAGGTCGGGCAGGGGAAAACACTGAAGCTTTCTTT | CSVEGRAGENTEAFF
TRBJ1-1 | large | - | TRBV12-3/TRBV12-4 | TGTGCCAGCAGTTCGAACACTGAAGCTTTCTTT | CASSSNTEAFF